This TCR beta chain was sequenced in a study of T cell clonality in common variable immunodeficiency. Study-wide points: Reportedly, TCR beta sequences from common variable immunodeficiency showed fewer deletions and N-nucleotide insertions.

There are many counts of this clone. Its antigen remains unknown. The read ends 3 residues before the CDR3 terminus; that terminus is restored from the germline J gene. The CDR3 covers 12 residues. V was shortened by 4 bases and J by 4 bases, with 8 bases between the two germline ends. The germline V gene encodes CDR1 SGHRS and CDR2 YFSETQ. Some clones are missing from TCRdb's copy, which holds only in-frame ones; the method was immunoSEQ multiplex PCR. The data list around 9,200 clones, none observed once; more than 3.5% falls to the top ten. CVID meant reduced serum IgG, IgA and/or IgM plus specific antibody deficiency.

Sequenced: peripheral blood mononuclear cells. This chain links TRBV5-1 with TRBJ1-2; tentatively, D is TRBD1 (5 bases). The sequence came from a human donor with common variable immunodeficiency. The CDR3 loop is CASSLDSYGYTF. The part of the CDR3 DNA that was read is TGCGCCAGCAGCCTCGACAGCTATGGC.